This T cell receptor beta chain comes out of a study of CD8 T cells in Susac syndrome. The ends were cut back, 1 base at V and 6 bases at J, with 5 bases in the middle. Germline V CDR1 and CDR2: SGHRS, YFSETQ. This CDR3 has 12 amino acids. The RNA input was about 0.45 to 1 ug, and it was reverse transcribed with random hexamers. Via MiXCR, TCRdb re-called the immunoSEQ multiplex PCR reads, giving one row per CDR3 protein. This repertoire shows 130,000 to 150,000 distinct CDR3 sequences, approximately 95% found once; its top ten account for roughly 0.27%. This sequence was found in a human donor in good health. Sequencing was carried out using CD8+ T cells from PBMCs. The rearrangement joins TRBV5-1 to TRBJ2-1; D uncertain. The CDR3 reads CASSLYGNEQFF. In DNA, the CDR3 is TGCGCCAGCAGCTTGTACGGCAATGAGCAGTTCTTC. Full variable domain (missing parts from reference TRBV5-1 and TRBJ2-1): KAGVTQTPRYLIKTRGQQVTLSCSPISGHRSVSWYQQTPGQGLQFLFEYFSETQRNKGNFPGRFSGRQFSNSRSEMNVSTLELGDSALYLCASSLYGNEQFFGPGTRLTVL.